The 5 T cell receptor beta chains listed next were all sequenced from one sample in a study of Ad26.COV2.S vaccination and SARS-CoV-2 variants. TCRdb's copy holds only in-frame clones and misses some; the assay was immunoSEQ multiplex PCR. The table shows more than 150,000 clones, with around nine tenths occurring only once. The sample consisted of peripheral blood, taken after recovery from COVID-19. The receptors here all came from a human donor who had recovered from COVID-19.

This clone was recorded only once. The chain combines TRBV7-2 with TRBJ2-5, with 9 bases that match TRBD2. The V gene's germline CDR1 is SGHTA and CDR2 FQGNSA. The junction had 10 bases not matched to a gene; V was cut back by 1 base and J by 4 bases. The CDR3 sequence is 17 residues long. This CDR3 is CASSLEWLGSGRETQYF. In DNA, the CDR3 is TGTGCCAGCAGCTTAGAATGGTTGGGTAGCGGGAGAGAGACCCAGTACTTC.

The CDR3 reads CAWTLKSHEQFF. DNA of the CDR3: TGTGCCTGGACCTTAAAGAGTCATGAGCAGTTCTTC. The genes are TRBV30 and TRBJ2-1; no reliable D call. The CDR3 extends over 12 amino acids. V shed 4 bases and J shed 8 bases, with 12 bases lying between them. CDR1 is GTSNPN, CDR2 SVGIG, per germline (reference sequence).

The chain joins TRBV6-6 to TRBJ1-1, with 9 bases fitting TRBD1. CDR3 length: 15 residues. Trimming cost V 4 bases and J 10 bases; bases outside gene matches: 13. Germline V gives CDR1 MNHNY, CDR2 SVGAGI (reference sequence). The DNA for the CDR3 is TGTGCCAGCAGTTCTACTACAGGGGGCGTAGGCGCAGCTTTCTTT. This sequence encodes CASSSTTGGVGAAFF.

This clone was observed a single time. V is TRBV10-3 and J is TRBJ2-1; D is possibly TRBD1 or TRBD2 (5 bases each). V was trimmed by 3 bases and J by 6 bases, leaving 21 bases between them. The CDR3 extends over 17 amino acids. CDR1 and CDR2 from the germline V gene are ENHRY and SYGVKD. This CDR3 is CAISDIPRWGRGNEQFF. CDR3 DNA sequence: TGTGCCATCAGTGACATTCCCCGGTGGGGCCGGGGCAATGAGCAGTTCTTC.

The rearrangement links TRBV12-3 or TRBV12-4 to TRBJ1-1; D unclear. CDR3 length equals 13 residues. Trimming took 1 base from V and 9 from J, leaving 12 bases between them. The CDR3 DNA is TGTGCCAGCAGTTTAGTAAGGGCAGGAAAAGCTTTCTTT. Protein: CASSLVRAGKAFF.